The sequence of this T cell receptor (beta chain) was determined in a study of blood T cell repertoires in COVID-19. As for the study in general: The samples span acute and convalescent COVID-19 from the United States, Italy and Spain.

The trim removed 5 bases at V and 7 bases at J, leaving 4 bases unmatched. Germline V CDR1 and CDR2: LNHDA, SQIVND (reference sequence). The CDR3 length is 12 residues. Source study methods: It was from reference gene primer amplification that nucleated cell counts were estimated. The table came from immunoSEQ multiplex PCR; TCRdb's copy has only in-frame clones and leaves some out. The DNA was the basis for D and trimming; V, J and clone size are from that table. The data contain fewer than 200,000 clones, roughly 80% of them singletons. Enrolled through a virtual design, the participants were between about 18 and 100 years of age and came from roughly 22 US areas. The recovered donors of Cohort 3 showed two negative PCRs, clearance, or symptom resolution.

The chain couples TRBV19 to TRBJ2-7, with 8 bases identical to TRBD2. What was sequenced was PBMCs or T cells enriched from blood (not recorded which). This TCR derives from a middle-aged man who had recovered from COVID-19. The CDR3 reads CASSWLAGEQYF. CDR3 sequence (DNA): TGTGCCAGTAGTTGGCTAGCGGGTGAGCAGTACTTC.